This T cell receptor beta chain was captured in a study of OX40 agonist ivuxolimab in advanced cancers. In the study overall: Patients got intravenous ivuxolimab at 0.01 to 10 mg/kg every 2 weeks. Partial responses, seen in three patients, involved one hepatocellular carcinoma and two cutaneous melanomas.

In regard to this clone: Its antigen is as yet unknown.

Study conclusions and caveats: It was not determined which antigens were specifically recognized by the peripheral T cells that had undergone clonal expansion.

Germline lookup yields CDR1 SGHVS and CDR2 FQNEAQ. The germline V and J ends were trimmed by 2 bases and 2 bases, with 19 bases remaining between them. This CDR3 has 19 amino acids. Blood sampling was done at baseline, cycle 4 day 1, and cycle 7 day 1. Method: immunoSEQ multiplex PCR; TCRdb's copy keeps in-frame clones and lacks some. The repertoire includes around 76,000 clones, 65% to 90% of them detected once, and 0.61% sits in the top ten. The sequence derives from an adult with an advanced solid tumor such as melanoma, head and neck, liver or kidney cancer. V is TRBV7-8 and J is TRBJ1-6; D may be TRBD1 (6 bases). The input for sequencing was CD4+ or CD8+ T cells sorted from blood, taken in a trial of the OX40 agonist ivuxolimab. CDR3 region: CASSLLGAGIGAYNSPLHF. The CDR3 DNA is TGTGCCAGCAGCTTACTGGGGGCCGGTATTGGAGCCTATAATTCACCCCTCCACTTT.